Listed below are T cell receptor beta chains from one sample, sequenced in a study of T-cell reconstitution after alpha-beta-depleted transplantation in children. TCRdb re-called the PCR reads with MiXCR, one entry per CDR3 protein. Of about 500,000 distinct CDR3 sequences listed, about 30% are singletons. This sample comprised PBMCs from the stem cell graft donor, obtained from the stem cell graft. All receptors derive from a human donor who donated a stem cell graft to a child with aplastic anemia. CDR3s include the opening cysteine and the closing phenylalanine or tryptophan. The D gene is left open where the match is weak. A clone size is listed for some rows: how often the clone was seen (once, few, many), or a class if it is expanded.

V gene	D gene	clone size	J gene	CDR3 protein	CDR3 DNA
TRBV20-1	TRBD1	-	TRBJ1-6	CTGQGADSPLHF	TGCACCGGACAGGGGGCAGATTCACCCCTCCACTTT
TRBV4-1	-	-	TRBJ1-3	CASSRGPVRSGNTIYF	TGCGCCAGCAGCCGAGGACCTGTCCGGTCTGGAAACACCATATATTTT
TRBV20-1	TRBD2	-	TRBJ2-1	CSARDLGLAGENEQFF	TGCAGTGCTAGAGATCTCGGGCTAGCGGGAGAGAATGAGCAGTTCTTC
TRBV12-3/TRBV12-4	-	-	TRBJ1-1	CASSRPTVEAFF	TGTGCCAGCAGTCGTCCGACAGTTGAAGCTTTCTTT
TRBV7-9	-	-	TRBJ1-1	CASSLPDVTEAFF	TGTGCCAGCAGCTTGCCTGACGTCACTGAAGCTTTCTTT
TRBV27	-	-	TRBJ2-2	CASTVRQKTGELFF	TGTGCCAGCACCGTCCGACAGAAAACCGGGGAGCTGTTTTTT
TRBV5-1	-	-	TRBJ2-1	CASSLAGPNSEQFF	TGCGCCAGCAGCTTGGCGGGTCCGAATAGTGAGCAGTTCTTC
TRBV7-2	TRBD1	few	TRBJ1-2	CATRETGRNYGYTF	TGTGCCACCCGGGAGACAGGGAGAAACTATGGCTACACCTTC
TRBV5-6	TRBD1	few	TRBJ2-5	CASEGAPKETQYF	TGTGCCAGTGAGGGGGCACCGAAAGAGACCCAGTACTTC
TRBV9	-	-	TRBJ2-5	CASSVEETQYF	TGTGCCAGCAGCGTAGAGGAGACCCAGTACTTC
TRBV7-9	-	-	TRBJ1-2	CASSLSGISYTF	TGTGCCAGCAGCTTAAGTGGGATCAGCTACACCTTC
TRBV11-1	-	-	TRBJ1-1	CASSSQAGRAGANTEAFF	TGTGCCAGCAGCTCCCAGGCGGGCCGTGCAGGGGCCAACACTGAAGCTTTCTTT
TRBV12-3/TRBV12-4	TRBD1	few	TRBJ1-1	CASSRRPGQGTTEAFF	TGTGCCAGCAGTAGAAGACCGGGACAGGGAACGACTGAAGCTTTCTTT
TRBV7-2	-	many	TRBJ1-3	CASSLATGRTSSSGNTIYF	TGTGCCAGCAGCTTAGCCACAGGACGGACGTCAAGCTCTGGAAACACCATATATTTT
TRBV20-1	TRBD1	-	TRBJ1-2	CSARGGQGTDYGYTF	TGCAGTGCTAGGGGGGGACAGGGAACGGACTATGGCTACACCTTC